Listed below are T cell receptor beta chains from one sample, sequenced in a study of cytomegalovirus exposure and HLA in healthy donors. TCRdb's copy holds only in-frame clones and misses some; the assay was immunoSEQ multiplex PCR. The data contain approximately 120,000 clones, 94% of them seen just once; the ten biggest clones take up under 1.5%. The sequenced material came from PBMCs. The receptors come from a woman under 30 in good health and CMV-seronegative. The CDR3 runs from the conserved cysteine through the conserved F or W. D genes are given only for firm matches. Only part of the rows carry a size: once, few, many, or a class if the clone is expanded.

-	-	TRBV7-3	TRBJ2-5	CASSPSHAQETQYF	TGTGCCAGCAGCCCCAGTCACGCCCAAGAGACCCAGTACTTC
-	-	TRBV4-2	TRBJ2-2	CASSPDSSNTGELFF	TGTGCCAGCAGCCCGGACAGTTCTAACACCGGGGAGCTGTTTTTT
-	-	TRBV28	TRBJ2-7	CASSPGSSYEQYF	TGTGCCAGCAGTCCCGGGAGCTCCTACGAGCAGTACTTC
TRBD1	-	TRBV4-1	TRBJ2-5	CASSRGTGKRETQYF	TGCGCCAGCAGTCGTGGGACAGGGAAGAGAGAGACCCAGTACTTC
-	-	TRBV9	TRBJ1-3	CASSVGPAVRRGNTIYF	TGTGCCAGCAGCGTAGGTCCCGCAGTACGTCGTGGAAACACCATATATTTT
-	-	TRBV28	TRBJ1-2	CANQGLYGYTF	TGTGCCAACCAGGGGCTCTATGGCTACACCTTC
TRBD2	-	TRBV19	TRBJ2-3	CASSYSGASTDTQYF	TGTGCCAGTAGTTATAGCGGGGCAAGCACAGATACGCAGTATTTT
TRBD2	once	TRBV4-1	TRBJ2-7	CASSQEGSGRSEQYF	TGCGCCAGTAGCCAAGAGGGTAGCGGGAGATCCGAGCAGTACTTC
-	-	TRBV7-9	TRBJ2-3	CASSGRGSDTQYF	TGTGCCAGCAGCGGCAGGGGTTCTGATACGCAGTATTTT
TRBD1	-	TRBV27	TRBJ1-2	CASSLTGEGYGYTF	TGTGCCAGCAGTCTGACAGGGGAGGGTTATGGCTACACCTTC
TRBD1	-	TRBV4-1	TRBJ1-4	CASSQETTGKEKLFF	TGCGCCAGCAGCCAAGAGACGACAGGGAAGGAAAAACTGTTTTTT
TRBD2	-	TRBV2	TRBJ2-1	CASLLPGLAGTPYNEQFF	TGTGCCTCCCTCCTCCCCGGGCTAGCGGGAACTCCTTACAATGAGCAGTTCTTC
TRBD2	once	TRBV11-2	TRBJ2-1	CASSLDREANEQFF	TGTGCCAGCAGCTTAGATCGGGAGGCCAATGAGCAGTTCTTC
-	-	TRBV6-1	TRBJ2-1	CASSRVKNEQFF	TGTGCCAGCAGCAGGGTCAAGAATGAGCAGTTCTTC
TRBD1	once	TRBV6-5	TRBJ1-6	CASRVDRDNNSPLHF	TGTGCCAGCAGAGTCGACAGGGATAATAATTCACCCCTCCACTTT
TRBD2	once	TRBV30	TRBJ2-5	CAWSVSRTSISEETQYF	TGTGCCTGGAGCGTCAGTAGGACTAGCATATCCGAAGAGACCCAGTACTTC
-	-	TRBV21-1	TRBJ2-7	CASSKVQGILNEQYF	TGTGCCAGCAGCAAAGTTCAGGGGATTCTCAACGAGCAGTACTTC
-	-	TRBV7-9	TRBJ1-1	CASSSRVGREAFF	TGTGCCAGCAGCTCACGAGTCGGGAGAGAAGCTTTCTTT
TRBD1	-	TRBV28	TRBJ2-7	CASLPGQGTPYEQYF	TGTGCCAGCCTTCCCGGACAGGGGACCCCCTACGAGCAGTACTTC
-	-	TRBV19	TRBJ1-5	CASSTLGGGQPQHF	TGTGCCAGTAGTACGCTAGGAGGTGGTCAGCCCCAGCATTTT
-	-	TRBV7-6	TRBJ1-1	CASSLGGGGTEAFF	TGTGCCAGCAGCTTAGGGGGGGGCGGGACTGAAGCTTTCTTT
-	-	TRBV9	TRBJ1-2	CASSTLPPGHLYGYTF	TGTGCCAGCAGCACTCTCCCACCGGGACACCTCTATGGCTACACCTTC
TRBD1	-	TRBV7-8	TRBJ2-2	CASSLVGDSRNTGELFF	TGTGCCAGCAGCTTAGTAGGGGACAGCCGAAACACCGGGGAGCTGTTTTTT
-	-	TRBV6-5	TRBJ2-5	CASSSRALRETQYF	TGTGCCAGCAGTTCCAGGGCTCTACGGGAGACCCAGTACTTC
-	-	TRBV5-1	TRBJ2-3	CASSSGTGRTDTQYF	TGCGCCAGCAGCTCCGGCACAGGGCGCACCGATACGCAGTATTTT
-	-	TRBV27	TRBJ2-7	CASISWSGEQYF	TGTGCCAGCATCTCCTGGTCGGGCGAGCAGTACTTC
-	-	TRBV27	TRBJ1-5	CASSPLSNQPQHF	TGTGCCAGCAGCCCACTATCCAATCAGCCCCAGCATTTT
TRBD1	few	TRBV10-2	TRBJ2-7	CASLRDSSYEQYF	TGCGCCAGCTTACGGGACAGTTCCTACGAGCAGTACTTC
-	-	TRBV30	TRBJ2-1	CAWSPRGSASYNEQFF	TGTGCCTGGAGCCCCCGGGGGAGTGCTTCCTACAATGAGCAGTTCTTC
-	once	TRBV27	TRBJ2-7	CASSGSDRFYEQYF	TGTGCCAGCAGTGGGTCCGACAGATTCTACGAGCAGTACTTC
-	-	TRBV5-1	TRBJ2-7	CASSGGGFSSYEQYF	TGCGCCAGCAGCGGCGGCGGGTTCAGCTCCTACGAGCAGTACTTC
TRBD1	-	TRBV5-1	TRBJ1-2	CASSVDRGNYGYTF	TGTGCCAGCAGCGTAGACAGGGGAAACTATGGCTACACCTTC
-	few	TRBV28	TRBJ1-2	CASEGGDYGYTF	TGTGCCAGCGAGGGGGGGGACTATGGCTACACCTTC
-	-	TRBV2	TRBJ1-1	CASSTSGATEAFF	TGTGCCAGCAGCACATCAGGGGCCACTGAAGCTTTCTTT
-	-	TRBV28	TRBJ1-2	CASGTGYGYTF	TGTGCCAGCGGTACGGGGTATGGCTACACCTTC
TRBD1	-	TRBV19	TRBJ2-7	CASSIGTGEYEQYF	TGTGCCAGTAGTATAGGGACAGGGGAATACGAGCAGTACTTC
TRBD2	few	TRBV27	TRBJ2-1	CASSQATSSNEQFF	TGTGCCAGCAGTCAAGCGACTAGCTCCAATGAGCAGTTCTTC
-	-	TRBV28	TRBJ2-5	CASSLVRETQYF	TGTGCCAGCAGTTTAGTTAGAGAGACCCAGTACTTC
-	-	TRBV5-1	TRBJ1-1	CASSLTTGNTEAFF	TGCGCCAGCAGCTTGACGACAGGGAACACTGAAGCTTTCTTT
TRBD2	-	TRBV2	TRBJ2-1	CASRQGLAGLGEQFF	TGTGCCAGCAGGCAGGGACTAGCGGGATTGGGTGAGCAGTTCTTC